This passage covers 10 T cell receptor beta chains from one sample sequenced in a study of beta chain features in type 1 diabetes. Expressed TCRB transcripts got sequenced, as all isolated RNA was reverse transcribed. Here immunoSEQ multiplex PCR was the method, and the copy in TCRdb shows in-frame clones only, minus some. The sample holds hundreds of thousands of clones, 68% seen once. The sequencing sample was made of naive CD4+ T cells from blood. Receptors were obtained from a man aged 30 to 39 in good health.

This clone was found once. V and J are TRBV7-2 and TRBJ2-1; maybe TRBD2 (5 bases). This CDR3 is built from 16 residues. CDR1 and CDR2 (germline): SGHTA, FQGNSA. V dropped 2 bases and J dropped 6 bases, with 17 bases sitting between them. The CDR3 DNA follows: TGTGCCAGCAGCTTACTAGGGCTAGCTTTACCCAATGAGCAGTTCTTC. It translates to CASSLLGLALPNEQFF.

DNA of the CDR3: TGTGCCACCAGCCCCCGAAGAGGCTTCCAAGAGACCCAGTACTTC. Amino acids: CATSPRRGFQETQYF. The chain combines TRBV15 with TRBJ2-5; D remains unclear. The germline CDR1 and CDR2 sequences are LNHNV and YYDKDF (reference sequence). Trimming cost V 5 bases and J 1 base, with 14 bases left between them. CDR3 length: 15 amino acids.

CDR3 in amino acids: CASSLGVTSGKETQYF. CDR3 sequence (DNA): TGTGCCAGCAGCTTAGGGGTGACTAGCGGGAAAGAGACCCAGTACTTC. The V gene is TRBV7-2, the J gene TRBJ2-5; the match to TRBD2 covers 11 bases. The germline gives CDR1 SGHTA, CDR2 FQGNSA. The V segment lost 1 base and the J segment 3 bases; nucleotides outside the gene matches: 4. The CDR3 extends over 16 amino acids.

The chain is built from TRBV29-1 and TRBJ1-1; TRBD1 matches at 7 bases. Germline CDR1 is SQVTM and CDR2 is ANQGSEA. The J segment lost 0 bases and the V segment lost 7 bases, leaving 5 bases of the junction unmatched. CDR3 size: 13 residues. CDR3 sequence: CSATGTMNTEAFF. The CDR3 DNA reads TGCAGCGCGACAGGGACTATGAACACTGAAGCTTTCTTT.

This clone was recorded a few times. This sequence joins TRBV29-1 and TRBJ2-2; D ambiguous. V was pared by 8 bases and J by 4 bases, with 14 bases between. This CDR3 is 13 amino acids long. CDR1 and CDR2 (germline): SQVTM, ANQGSEA. CDR3 in DNA: TGCAGCTCCCGGATGAAGTTCACCGGGGAGCTGTTTTTT. As protein: CSSRMKFTGELFF.

This chain joins TRBV25-1 and TRBJ1-3; D possibly corresponds to TRBD1 (5 bases). Germline V gene lookup returns CDR1 MGHDK and CDR2 SYGVNS. The V end was cut by 2 bases, the J end by 2 bases, with 13 bases between. The CDR3 is made up of 16 amino acids. This CDR3 is CASSEGLGTPGNTIYF. CDR3 DNA: TGTGCCAGCAGTGAAGGTCTAGGGACTCCTGGAAACACCATATATTTT.

The chain has TRBV5-4 and TRBJ2-6; TRBD1 agrees at 8 bases. The CDR3 runs 15 residues. The V gene's germline CDR1 is SGHNT and CDR2 YYREEE (reference sequence). The junction had 4 bases not matched to a gene; V was cut back by 5 bases and J by 3 bases. The CDR3 is CASRVDRVGANVLTF. DNA for the CDR3: TGTGCCAGCAGGGTGGACAGGGTTGGGGCCAACGTCCTGACTTTC.

The chain recombines TRBV30 with TRBJ1-6; D gene ambiguous. The CDR3 consists of 11 residues. The germline CDR1 and CDR2 sequences are GTSNPN and SVGIG (reference sequence). V was clipped by 2 bases and J by 7 bases, with 3 bases between them. CDR3 amino acids: CAWSQNSPLHF. Written as DNA, the CDR3 is TGTGCCTGGAGTCAGAATTCACCCCTCCACTTT.

This chain links TRBV20-1 with TRBJ2-1; D is undetermined. This CDR3 comprises 9 residues. CDR1 DFQATT and CDR2 SNEGSKA come from the germline V gene (reference sequence). The CDR3 loop is CGLGNEQFF. The CDR3 coding sequence is TGCGGCCTAGGGAATGAGCAGTTCTTC.

The chain couples TRBV30 to TRBJ1-5; D may be TRBD1 (6 bases). Deletions cut 0 bases from V and 7 bases from J, with 25 bases between. CDR1 and CDR2 (germline): GTSNPN, SVGIG (reference sequence). CDR3 length equals 18 residues. The CDR3 DNA is TGTGCCTGGAGTGTTATTCCTCGGGGGCAGACTCAAGTCCAGCCCCAGCATTTT. It encodes CAWSVIPRGQTQVQPQHF.